This record concerns one T cell receptor (beta chain) sequence. Its antigen is unidentified. Chemo-refractory metastatic non-small-cell lung cancer patients underwent focal radiation alongside CTLA-4 blockade with ipilimumab. This entry comes from a study of radiotherapy plus CTLA-4 blockade in lung cancer. Study summary: Disease control was seen in around 31% of patients, objective responses in around 17%. Overall study findings and caveats: Peripheral blood showed expansion of tumor-derived TCR clones after radiotherapy and ipilimumab.

Using immunoSEQ multiplex PCR, the repertoire was profiled, and TCRdb retains in-frame clones only, with some absent. The sample holds roughly 53,000 clones; almost 85% are singletons and the top ten take approximately 5%. The germline V and J ends were trimmed by 5 bases and 3 bases, with 14 bases remaining between them. Germline V gene lookup returns CDR1 SGHAT and CDR2 FQNNGV. This CDR3 is built from 14 residues. The sequence came from a human donor with non-small cell lung cancer whose response to radiotherapy plus ipilimumab could not be evaluated. The genes are TRBV11-2 and TRBJ2-7, with a tentative D call TRBD1 (5 bases). The sample here was peripheral blood, taken from a patient treated with radiotherapy plus ipilimumab. Here the CDR3 reads CASSLDRESYEQYF. The CDR3 DNA follows: TGTGCCAGCAGCCTCGACAGAGAGAGCTACGAGCAGTACTTC.